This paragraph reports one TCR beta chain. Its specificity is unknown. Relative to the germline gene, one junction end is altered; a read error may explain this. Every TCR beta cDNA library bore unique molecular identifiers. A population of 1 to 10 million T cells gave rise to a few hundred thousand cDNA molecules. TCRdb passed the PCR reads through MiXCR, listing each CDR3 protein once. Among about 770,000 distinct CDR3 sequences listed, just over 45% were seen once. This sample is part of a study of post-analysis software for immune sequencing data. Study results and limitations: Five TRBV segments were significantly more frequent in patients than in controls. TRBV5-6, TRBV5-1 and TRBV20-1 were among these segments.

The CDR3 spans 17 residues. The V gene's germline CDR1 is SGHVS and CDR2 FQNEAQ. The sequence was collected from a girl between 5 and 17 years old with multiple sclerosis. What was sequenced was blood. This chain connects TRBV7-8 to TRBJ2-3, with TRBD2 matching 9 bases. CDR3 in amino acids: CASSLMGLAGVADTRYF. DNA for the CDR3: TGTGCCAGCAGCCTGATGGGACTAGCAGGAGTAGCAGATACGCGGTATTTT.